This TCR beta chain was sequenced during a study of blood T cell repertoires in COVID-19. Study at large: There were acute and convalescent COVID-19 samples, and they came from the United States, Italy and Spain. The analysed material was cDNA or gDNA that came from T cells, B-cell-depleted T cells, or PBMCs.

TCRdb keeps only in-frame clones here, not all; method: immunoSEQ multiplex PCR. The table shows about 170,000 clones, with approximately 91% occurring only once. Seattle patient enrollment occurred during active infection, with longitudinal follow-up thereafter. The trim removed 4 bases at V and 2 bases at J, leaving 7 bases unmatched. From germline, CDR1 is SQVTM and CDR2 ANQGSEA. The CDR3 is 15 amino acids. The gene calls are TRBV29-1 and TRBJ2-2; TRBD1 matches 7 bases. The TCR sequence derives from a man between 18 and 35 years old with COVID-19, enrolled during active disease. The sample taken for sequencing was peripheral blood. Here the CDR3 DNA reads TGCAGCGTTGGGGTGACAGGGTTTAACACCGGGGAGCTGTTTTTT. Protein sequence: CSVGVTGFNTGELFF.